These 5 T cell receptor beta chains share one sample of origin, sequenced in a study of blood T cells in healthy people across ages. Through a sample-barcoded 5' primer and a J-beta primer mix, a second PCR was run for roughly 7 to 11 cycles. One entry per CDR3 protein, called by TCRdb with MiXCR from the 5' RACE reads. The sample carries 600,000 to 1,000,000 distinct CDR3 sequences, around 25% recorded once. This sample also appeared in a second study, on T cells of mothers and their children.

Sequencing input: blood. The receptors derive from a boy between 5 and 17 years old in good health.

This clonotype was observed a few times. In nucleotides, the CDR3 is TGTGCCAGCAGTTACGGTCGAGGGACAGGCCGTCAAGCGAATACGCAGTATTTT. Protein: CASSYGRGTGRQANTQYF. This chain joins TRBV28 and TRBJ2-3; 8 nucleotides match TRBD1. This CDR3 has 18 residues. CDR1 and CDR2 from the germline V gene are MDHEN and SYDVKM. After removal of 4 bases from V and 7 bases from J, the junction contained 19 bases not matched to a gene. Drawing the rest from reference TRBV28 and TRBJ2-3, the complete variable domain is DVKVTQSSRYLVKRTGEKVFLECVQDMDHENMFWYRQDPGLGLRLIYFSYDVKMKEKGDIPEGYSVSREKKERFSLILESASTNQTSMYLCASSYGRGTGRQANTQYFGPGTRLTVL.

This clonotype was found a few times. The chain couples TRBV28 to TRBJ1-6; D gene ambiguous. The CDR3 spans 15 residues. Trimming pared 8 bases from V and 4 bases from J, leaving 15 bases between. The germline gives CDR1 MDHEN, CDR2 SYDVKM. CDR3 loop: CASGMTATYNSPLHF. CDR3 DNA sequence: TGTGCCAGCGGGATGACTGCTACTTATAATTCACCCCTCCACTTT.

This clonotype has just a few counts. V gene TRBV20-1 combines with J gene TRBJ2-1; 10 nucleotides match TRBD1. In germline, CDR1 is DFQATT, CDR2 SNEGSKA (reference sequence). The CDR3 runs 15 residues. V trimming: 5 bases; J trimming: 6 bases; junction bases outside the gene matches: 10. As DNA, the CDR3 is TGCAGTGCTCGGGACAGGGGAGGGAACGGCAATGAGCAGTTCTTC. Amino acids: CSARDRGGNGNEQFF.

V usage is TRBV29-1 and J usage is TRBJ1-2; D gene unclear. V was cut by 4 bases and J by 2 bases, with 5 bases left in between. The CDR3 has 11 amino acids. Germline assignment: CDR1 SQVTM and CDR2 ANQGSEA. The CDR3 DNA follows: TGCAGCGTTGGCAGGAACTATGGCTACACCTTC. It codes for CSVGRNYGYTF.

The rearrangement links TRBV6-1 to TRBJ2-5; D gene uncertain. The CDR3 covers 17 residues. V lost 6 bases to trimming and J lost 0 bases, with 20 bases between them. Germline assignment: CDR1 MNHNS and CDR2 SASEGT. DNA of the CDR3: TGTGCCAGCAGCCTCACGCGGCAAGGCCAGTACCAAGAGACCCAGTACTTC. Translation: CASSLTRQGQYQETQYF.